The clone carrying this T cell receptor beta chain was recorded a few times. The source of the sample is a study of OX40 agonist ivuxolimab in advanced cancers. Libraries were prepared by immunoSEQ multiplex PCR; TCRdb keeps only in-frame clonotypes and omits some of them. Of 30,000 to 40,000 clones in the sample, 65% to 75% were seen once. The source is an adult with an advanced solid tumor such as melanoma, head and neck, liver or kidney cancer. The sequenced sample was CD4+ or CD8+ T cells sorted from blood, obtained in a trial of the OX40 agonist ivuxolimab.

CDR3 sequence reads: CAWSVLGGGNYYGYTF. The CDR3, as DNA: TGTGCCTGGAGTGTACTGGGCGGGGGGAATTACTATGGCTACACCTTC. The J gene is TRBJ1-2, the V gene TRBV30; D might be TRBD1 (5 bases). Per germline, CDR1 GTSNPN and CDR2 SVGIG (reference sequence). Trimming removed 0 bases at V and 3 bases at J, with 17 bases between. The CDR3 has 16 residues.